The entry below gives a single T cell receptor beta chain sequence along with its context. The antigen is not known. The identical CDR3 is also encoded by other nucleotide sequences in the sample. Measured with immunoSEQ multiplex PCR; TCRdb has only the in-frame clones, and not every one. The table has about 200,000 clones, 70% to 90% seen once. Germline V gene data show CDR1 as KGHSH and CDR2 as LQKENI. The CDR3 consists of 13 residues. Trimming took off 0 bases at V and 1 base at J, with 3 bases between the two ends. These data are taken from a study of cytomegalovirus exposure and HLA in healthy donors. Study outcomes and limitations: The classifier was said to identify cytomegalovirus status with high specificity and sensitivity.

Material: PBMCs. The source is a woman between 18 and 30 years old in good health and CMV-seronegative. The chain links TRBV18 to TRBJ2-5; D uncertain. The CDR3 DNA reads TGTGCCAGCTCACCACCCAGCCAAGAGACCCAGTACTTC. Translating it yields CASSPPSQETQYF.